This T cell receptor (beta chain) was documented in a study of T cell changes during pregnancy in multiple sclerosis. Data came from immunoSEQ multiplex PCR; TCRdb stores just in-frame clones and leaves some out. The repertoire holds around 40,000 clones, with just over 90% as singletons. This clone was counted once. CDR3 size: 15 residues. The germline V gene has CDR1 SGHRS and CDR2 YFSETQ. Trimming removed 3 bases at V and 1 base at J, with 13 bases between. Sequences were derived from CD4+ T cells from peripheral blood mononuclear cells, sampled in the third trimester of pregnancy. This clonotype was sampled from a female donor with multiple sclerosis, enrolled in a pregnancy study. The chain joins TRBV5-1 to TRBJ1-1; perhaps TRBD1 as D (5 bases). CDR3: CASSYLTEKNTEAFF. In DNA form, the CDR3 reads TGCGCCAGCAGCTATCTGACAGAGAAGAACACTGAAGCTTTCTTT. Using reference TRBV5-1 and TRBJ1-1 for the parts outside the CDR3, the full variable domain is KAGVTQTPRYLIKTRGQQVTLSCSPISGHRSVSWYQQTPGQGLQFLFEYFSETQRNKGNFPGRFSGRQFSNSRSEMNVSTLELGDSALYLCASSYLTEKNTEAFFGQGTRLTVV.